The sequence of this T cell receptor beta chain was determined in a study of blood T cells in healthy people across ages. Using a J-beta primer mix together with a sample-barcoded 5' primer, a second PCR was run for roughly 6 to 12 cycles. In TCRdb, the 5' RACE reads were re-called with MiXCR into one record per CDR3 protein. There are more than 1,400,000 distinct CDR3 sequences in the sample; about 40% occur only once, and 7.9% lies in the top ten. Germline CDR1 reads SEHNR; CDR2 reads FQNEAQ (reference sequence). CDR3 length equals 14 residues. V lost 6 bases and J lost 7; bases outside the gene matches: 10.

The receptor was derived from a woman aged 18-35 years in good health. Specimen: blood. The chain has TRBV7-9 and TRBJ2-7; TRBD2 agrees at 9 bases. The CDR3 DNA sequence: TGTGCCAGCAGTAAACTAGCGGGTGCTGGTGAGCAGTACTTC. It yields the protein CASSKLAGAGEQYF. Looking up the rest from reference TRBV7-9 and TRBJ2-7 gives the full variable domain: DTGVSQNPRHKITKRGQNVTFRCDPISEHNRLYWYRQTLGQGPEFLTYFQNEAQLEKSRLLSDRFSAERPKGSFSTLEIQRTEQGDSAMYLCASSKLAGAGEQYFGPGTRLTVT.